These T cell receptor beta chains were read from a single sample in a study of blood T cell repertoires in COVID-19. The protocol was immunoSEQ multiplex PCR, while the TCRdb copy is restricted to in-frame clones and leaves out a portion. In the table there are 100,000 to 150,000 clones, more than 80% of which are singletons. The sample was peripheral blood. These receptors came from a man between 65 and 79 years old with active or convalescent COVID-19. Each CDR3 is given with its conserved first and last residue. D genes are given only for firm matches. Size values are once, few and many counts, or a class for expanded clones, and some rows have none.

>-|TRBV6-6|-|TRBJ2-5
CASSYGQTEETQYF
TGTGCCAGCAGTTACGGACAGACCGAAGAGACCCAGTACTTC
>-|TRBV11-3|-|TRBJ2-7
CASSGQGGNEQYF
TGTGCCAGCAGCGGACAGGGAGGGAACGAGCAGTACTTC
>-|TRBV7-2|-|TRBJ2-5
CASSGQGKETQYF
TGTGCCAGCAGCGGGCAGGGGAAAGAGACCCAGTACTTC
>-|TRBV6-6|TRBD2|TRBJ2-7
CASRTGTKRNEQYF
TGTGCCAGCAGGACCGGGACTAAAAGGAACGAGCAGTACTTC
>-|TRBV6-5|TRBD1|TRBJ1-5
CASSQGAWQPQHF
TGTGCCAGCAGTCAGGGGGCCTGGCAGCCCCAGCATTTT
>-|TRBV28|-|TRBJ1-1
CASSFPTEAFF
TGTGCCAGCAGTTTCCCGACTGAAGCTTTCTTT
>-|TRBV7-8|-|TRBJ1-2
CASSLGDKNYGYTF
TGTGCCAGCAGCTTAGGGGACAAGAACTATGGCTACACCTTC
>-|TRBV25-1|-|TRBJ2-3
CASAADGSADTQYF
TGTGCCAGCGCCGCGGATGGGTCGGCAGATACGCAGTATTTT
>-|TRBV6-1|-|TRBJ2-7
CASSEVGQTYEQYF
TGTGCCAGCAGTGAAGTGGGGCAGACCTACGAGCAGTACTTC
>-|TRBV27|TRBD1|TRBJ2-7
CASSSGTGAEYEQYF
TGTGCCAGCAGTTCCGGGACAGGGGCTGAGTACGAGCAGTACTTC
>-|TRBV27|TRBD1|TRBJ1-3
CASRPGQASGNTIYF
TGTGCCAGCAGACCGGGACAGGCCTCTGGAAACACCATATATTTT
>-|TRBV5-8|-|TRBJ1-2
CASSLVRYRF
TGTGCCAGCAGCTTGGTCAGATACCGCTTC
>-|TRBV6-4|TRBD1|TRBJ2-2
CASSGTGDPGELFF
TGTGCCAGCAGCGGGACAGGGGATCCCGGGGAGCTGTTTTTT
>-|TRBV6-5|TRBD1|TRBJ1-5
CASSYTAGTGNQPQHF
TGTGCCAGCAGTTACACGGCCGGGACAGGTAATCAGCCCCAGCATTTT
>-|TRBV29-1|-|TRBJ1-5
CSVTGGNQPQHF
TGCAGCGTCACGGGTGGGAATCAGCCCCAGCATTTT
>-|TRBV24-1|TRBD2|TRBJ2-1
CATSDGLAGETYNEQFF
TGTGCCACCAGTGACGGACTAGCGGGAGAGACCTACAATGAGCAGTTCTTC
>-|TRBV28|TRBD1|TRBJ1-5
CASKDRYQPQHF
TGTGCCAGCAAGGACAGGTATCAGCCCCAGCATTTT
>-|TRBV7-2|TRBD2|TRBJ2-1
CASSLGAGGHNEQFF
TGTGCCAGCAGCTTAGGGGCGGGAGGCCACAATGAGCAGTTCTTC
>-|TRBV28|TRBD2|TRBJ2-2
CASSSVASGSYTGELFF
TGTGCCAGCAGTTCAGTAGCTAGCGGGAGTTACACCGGGGAGCTGTTTTTT
>-|TRBV2|-|TRBJ1-3
CASSEGGSGGNTIYF
TGTGCCAGCAGTGAAGGGGGCTCTGGTGGAAACACCATATATTTT
>-|TRBV7-9|-|TRBJ1-1
CASSLRTDMNTEAFF
TGTGCCAGCAGCCTCCGGACAGACATGAACACTGAAGCTTTCTTT
>-|TRBV5-8|-|TRBJ2-3
CASSRPPLVPTGTDTQYF
TGTGCCAGCAGCCGCCCCCCTTTGGTCCCAACTGGCACAGATACGCAGTATTTT
>-|TRBV29-1|-|TRBJ2-4
CSASARVENIQYF
TGCAGCGCCTCCGCGAGGGTGGAAAACATTCAGTACTTC
>-|TRBV20-1|-|TRBJ2-3
CSATGTDTQYF
TGCAGTGCTACTGGCACAGATACGCAGTATTTT
>-|TRBV7-2|TRBD2|TRBJ2-4
CASSYSGGKNIQYF
TGTGCCAGCAGCTATTCGGGGGGAAAAAACATTCAGTACTTC
>once|TRBV5-1|TRBD2|TRBJ2-3
CASSGGLARSDTQYF
TGCGCCAGCAGCGGCGGACTAGCGAGATCAGATACGCAGTATTTT
>once|TRBV5-1|TRBD1|TRBJ2-4
CASSLAGGASKNIQYF
TGCGCCAGCAGCTTGGCAGGGGGCGCGTCCAAAAACATTCAGTACTTC
>-|TRBV27|TRBD2|TRBJ2-3
CASSWGTSGTDTQYF
TGTGCCAGCAGTTGGGGGACTAGCGGCACAGATACGCAGTATTTT
>-|TRBV5-6|TRBD1|TRBJ1-5
CASSRQGNNQPQHF
TGTGCCAGCAGCCGACAGGGAAACAATCAGCCCCAGCATTTT
>-|TRBV2|-|TRBJ2-1
CASSEDRVSYNEQFF
TGTGCCAGCAGTGAAGACAGGGTCTCCTACAATGAGCAGTTCTTC
>once|TRBV7-9|TRBD1|TRBJ1-1
CASSHQTGAPEAFF
TGTGCCAGCAGCCACCAGACAGGGGCCCCTGAAGCTTTCTTT
>-|TRBV7-9|TRBD1|TRBJ1-4
CASSSKTGVYEKLFF
TGTGCCAGCAGTTCCAAGACAGGGGTTTATGAAAAACTGTTTTTT
>-|TRBV6-5|TRBD2|TRBJ2-5
CASSPRRGVLETQYF
TGTGCCAGCAGTCCCAGACGGGGGGTTCTCGAGACCCAGTACTTC
>-|TRBV15|-|TRBJ2-1
CATSSLAGGGYNEQFF
TGTGCCACCAGCTCCCTCGCGGGTGGGGGGTACAATGAGCAGTTCTTC
>-|TRBV5-5|TRBD2|TRBJ2-2
CASSLRAGGGTGELFF
TGTGCCAGCAGCTTGCGGGCGGGAGGTGGCACCGGGGAGCTGTTTTTT
>once|TRBV5-4|-|TRBJ1-4
CASSLRAGRGTSEKLFF
TGTGCCAGCAGCCTTAGGGCGGGCCGGGGTACCTCAGAAAAACTGTTTTTT
>-|TRBV19|-|TRBJ2-1
CASSIGGVDYNEQFF
TGTGCCAGTAGTATAGGGGGGGTTGATTACAATGAGCAGTTCTTC
>-|TRBV19|-|TRBJ2-3
CASSITGLDNTQYF
TGTGCCAGTAGTATAACGGGATTGGATAATACGCAGTATTTT
>-|TRBV15|TRBD2|TRBJ2-7
CATSREGGLAGFEQYF
TGTGCCACCAGCAGAGAGGGGGGACTAGCGGGATTCGAGCAGTACTTC
>-|TRBV28|TRBD1|TRBJ1-3
CASQWGTGKGNTIYF
TGTGCCAGCCAGTGGGGGACAGGGAAAGGAAACACCATATATTTT
>-|TRBV15|-|TRBJ2-7
CATSRHGVHEQYF
TGTGCCACCAGCAGACACGGGGTCCACGAGCAGTACTTC
>once|TRBV6-2/TRBV6-3|TRBD2|TRBJ2-3
CASSDPGGRTDTQYF
TGTGCCAGCAGTGACCCGGGAGGACGCACAGATACGCAGTATTTT
>-|TRBV29-1|TRBD2|TRBJ2-1
CSGRLAGAGEQFF
TGCAGCGGCCGACTAGCGGGAGCCGGTGAGCAGTTCTTC
>-|TRBV30|-|TRBJ1-3
CAWSTGGSGNTIYF
TGTGCCTGGAGCACGGGGGGCTCTGGAAACACCATATATTTT
>-|TRBV7-2|TRBD1|TRBJ1-5
CASSPLSGQLNQPQHF
TGTGCCAGCAGCCCTCTTTCGGGACAGTTAAATCAGCCCCAGCATTTT
>few|TRBV7-8|-|TRBJ2-3
CASSLSEGSTDTQYF
TGTGCCAGCAGCTTGTCAGAGGGCAGCACAGATACGCAGTATTTT
>-|TRBV28|-|TRBJ2-7
CASSSQNSYEQYF
TGTGCCAGCAGCAGTCAGAATTCCTACGAGCAGTACTTC
>-|TRBV27|-|TRBJ1-1
CASSRKTAMNTEAFF
TGTGCCAGCAGTCGAAAAACAGCAATGAACACTGAAGCTTTCTTT
>-|TRBV11-2|TRBD2|TRBJ2-1
CASSLGGTSGRDEQFF
TGTGCCAGCAGCTTAGGAGGGACTAGCGGGAGGGATGAGCAGTTCTTC
>-|TRBV4-2|TRBD1|TRBJ2-3
CASSHEPGQGSTDTQYF
TGTGCCAGCAGCCATGAACCGGGACAGGGGAGCACAGATACGCAGTATTTT
>-|TRBV10-3|TRBD2|TRBJ2-7
CAISEALAGEGVQYF
TGTGCCATCAGTGAGGCGCTAGCGGGAGAGGGGGTGCAGTACTTC
>-|TRBV6-5|TRBD1|TRBJ1-1
CASRGGQGNTEAFF
TGTGCCAGCAGGGGGGGACAGGGGAACACTGAAGCTTTCTTT
>once|TRBV11-2|-|TRBJ2-1
CASSLNQDYNEQFF
TGTGCCAGCAGCTTAAATCAGGACTACAATGAGCAGTTCTTC
>-|TRBV7-2|-|TRBJ2-1
CASSSTGQGEQFF
TGTGCCAGCAGCTCCACAGGGCAGGGTGAGCAGTTCTTC
>-|TRBV5-4|TRBD2|TRBJ2-1
CASSLEPSGSSYNEQFF
TGTGCCAGCAGCTTGGAGCCTAGCGGGAGCTCCTACAATGAGCAGTTCTTC
>-|TRBV27|TRBD1|TRBJ2-5
CASTRQGHFQETQYF
TGTGCCAGCACAAGACAGGGACACTTCCAAGAGACCCAGTACTTC
>-|TRBV27|TRBD1|TRBJ1-6
CASSPGTVLNSPLHF
TGTGCCAGCAGTCCCGGGACAGTCCTCAATTCACCCCTCCACTTT
>-|TRBV28|-|TRBJ1-1
CASSLTDGVTEAFF
TGTGCCAGCAGTTTAACCGACGGGGTGACTGAAGCTTTCTTT
>-|TRBV27|-|TRBJ2-3
CASSLSVTDTQYF
TGTGCCAGCAGTTTGAGCGTCACAGATACGCAGTATTTT
>-|TRBV4-1|TRBD2|TRBJ2-2
CASSQATSGGVPGELFF
TGCGCCAGCAGCCAAGCTACTAGCGGAGGGGTTCCGGGGGAGCTGTTTTTT